This T cell receptor (beta chain) was recovered during a study of control samples from healthy donors and cancer patients. CDR1 SEHNR and CDR2 FQNEAQ come from the germline V gene (reference sequence). V was shortened by 5 bases and J by 1 base, with 8 bases between the two germline ends. The CDR3 totals 13 residues. This table comes from immunoSEQ multiplex PCR, and its TCRdb copy is limited to in-frame clones, with some not included. The table lists over 100,000 clones, about 91% of them singletons. Sequenced: blood. The chain employs TRBV7-9 and TRBJ1-1; D unclear. The origin of this receptor is a woman aged 18-30 years in good health. The CDR3 region is CASSPFWNTEAFF. The CDR3 nucleotides are TGTGCCAGCAGCCCATTCTGGAACACTGAAGCTTTCTTT.